A single T cell receptor beta chain is shown here with its context. The antigen remains undetermined. This sample was taken from a study of shared clonotypes between healthy human individuals. TCRdb's copy holds only in-frame clones and misses some; the assay was immunoSEQ multiplex PCR. The data hold nearly 1 million clones, with 60% to 85% observed a single time. Investigators divided CD4+ cells into CD45RA+ naive and CD45RA-negative memory subsets. Study-wide results and limits: Though the depth was large, rarefaction showed that sorted-subset sequencing was incomplete.

The sequence derives from a young man in good health. The sequenced sample was memory CD4+ T cells sorted from blood. The sample's subset: CD45RA-negative fraction.

CDR3 sequence: CASSRRLAGGRTDTQYF. CDR3 bases: TGTGCCAGCAGTAGACGACTAGCGGGAGGACGAACAGATACGCAGTATTTT. This chain links TRBV2 with TRBJ2-3, with TRBD2 matching over 13 bases. Trimming at V came to 5 bases and at J to 3 bases, leaving 8 bases not matched to a gene. The CDR3 sequence is 17 residues long. Germline CDR1 reads SNHLY; CDR2 reads FYNNEI.